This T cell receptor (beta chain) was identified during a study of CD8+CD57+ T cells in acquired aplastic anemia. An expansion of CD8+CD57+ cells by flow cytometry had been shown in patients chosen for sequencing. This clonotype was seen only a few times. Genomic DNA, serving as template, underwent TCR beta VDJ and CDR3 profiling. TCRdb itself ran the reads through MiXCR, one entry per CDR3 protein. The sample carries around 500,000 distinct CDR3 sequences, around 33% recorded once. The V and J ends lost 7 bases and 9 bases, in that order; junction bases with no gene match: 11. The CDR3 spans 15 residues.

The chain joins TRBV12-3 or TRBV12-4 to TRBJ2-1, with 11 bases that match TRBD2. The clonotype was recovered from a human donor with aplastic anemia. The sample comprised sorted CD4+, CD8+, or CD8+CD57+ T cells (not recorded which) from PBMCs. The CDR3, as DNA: TGTGCCAGCACCCGTACCGGGACTAGCGGCGGTGAGCAGTTCTTC. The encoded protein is CASTRTGTSGGEQFF.